This TCR beta chain was retrieved from a study of cytomegalovirus exposure and HLA in healthy donors. This CDR3 has 16 residues. The germline V gene encodes CDR1 SGHRS and CDR2 YFSETQ. V dropped 0 bases and J dropped 1; count of bases not matched to a gene: 3. The PCR made use of 60 Vbeta and 13 Jbeta primers. TCRdb's copy holds only in-frame clones and misses some; the assay was immunoSEQ multiplex PCR. In all, the sample yields roughly 69,000 clones. The genes are TRBV5-1 and TRBJ2-2, with 7 positions matching TRBD2. Input material: PBMCs. This clonotype originated in a woman aged 25 to 45 in good health and CMV-seronegative. The CDR3 sequence is CASSLASGVNTGELFF. CDR3 DNA: TGCGCCAGCAGCTTGGCCAGCGGGGTGAACACCGGGGAGCTGTTTTTT.